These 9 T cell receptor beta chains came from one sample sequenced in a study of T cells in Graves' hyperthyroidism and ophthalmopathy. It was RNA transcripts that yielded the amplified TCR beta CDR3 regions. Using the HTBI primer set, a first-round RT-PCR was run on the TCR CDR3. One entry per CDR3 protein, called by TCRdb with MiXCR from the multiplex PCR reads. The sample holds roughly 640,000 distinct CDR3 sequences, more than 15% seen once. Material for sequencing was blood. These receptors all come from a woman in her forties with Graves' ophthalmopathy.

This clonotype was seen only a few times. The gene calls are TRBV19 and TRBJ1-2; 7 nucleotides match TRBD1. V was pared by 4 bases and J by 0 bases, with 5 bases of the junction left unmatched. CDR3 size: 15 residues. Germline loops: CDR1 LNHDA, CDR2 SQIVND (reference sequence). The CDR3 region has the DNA TGTGCCAGTAGTACTGGGACAGCCCCTAACTATGGCTACACCTTC. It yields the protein CASSTGTAPNYGYTF. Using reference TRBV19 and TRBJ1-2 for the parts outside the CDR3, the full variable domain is DGGITQSPKYLFRKEGQNVTLSCEQNLNHDAMYWYRQDPGQGLRLIYYSQIVNDFQKGDIAEGYSVSREKKESFPLTVTSAQKNPTAFYLCASSTGTAPNYGYTFGSGTRLTVV.

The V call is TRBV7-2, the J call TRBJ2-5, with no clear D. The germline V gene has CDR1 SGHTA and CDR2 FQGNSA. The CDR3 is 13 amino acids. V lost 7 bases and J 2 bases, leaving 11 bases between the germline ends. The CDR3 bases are TGTGCCAGCACCCCGTGGACGCAAGAGACCCAGTACTTC. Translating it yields CASTPWTQETQYF. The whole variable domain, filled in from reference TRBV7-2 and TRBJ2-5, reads GAGVSQSPSNKVTEKGKDVELRCDPISGHTALYWYRQSLGQGLEFLIYFQGNSAPDKSGLPSDRFSAERTGGSVSTLTIQRTQQEDSAVYLCASTPWTQETQYFGPGTRLLVL.

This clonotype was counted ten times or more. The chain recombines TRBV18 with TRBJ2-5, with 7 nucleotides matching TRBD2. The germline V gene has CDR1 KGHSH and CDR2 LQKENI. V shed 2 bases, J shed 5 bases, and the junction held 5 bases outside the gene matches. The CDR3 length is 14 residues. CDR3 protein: CASSPEAGAETQYF. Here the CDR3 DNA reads TGTGCCAGCTCACCAGAGGCGGGAGCCGAGACCCAGTACTTC.

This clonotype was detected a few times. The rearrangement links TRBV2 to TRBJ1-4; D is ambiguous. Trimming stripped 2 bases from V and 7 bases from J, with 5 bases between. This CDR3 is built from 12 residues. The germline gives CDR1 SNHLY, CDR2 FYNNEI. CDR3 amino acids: CASSESSEKLFF. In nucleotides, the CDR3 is TGTGCCAGCAGTGAAAGCTCTGAAAAACTGTTTTTT.

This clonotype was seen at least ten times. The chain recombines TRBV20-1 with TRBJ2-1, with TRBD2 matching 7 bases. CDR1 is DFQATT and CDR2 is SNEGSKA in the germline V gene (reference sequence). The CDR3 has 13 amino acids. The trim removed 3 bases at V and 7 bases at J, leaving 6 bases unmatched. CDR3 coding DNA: TGCAGTGCTAGCATCCCCGGGGGGAATGAGCAGTTCTTC. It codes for CSASIPGGNEQFF.

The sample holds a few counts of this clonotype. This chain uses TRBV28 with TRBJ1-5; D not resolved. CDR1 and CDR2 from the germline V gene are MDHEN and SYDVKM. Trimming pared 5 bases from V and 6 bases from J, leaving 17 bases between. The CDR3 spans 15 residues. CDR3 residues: CASSQTSAASQPQHF. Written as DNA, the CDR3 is TGTGCCAGCAGTCAGACATCCGCGGCCAGTCAGCCCCAGCATTTT.

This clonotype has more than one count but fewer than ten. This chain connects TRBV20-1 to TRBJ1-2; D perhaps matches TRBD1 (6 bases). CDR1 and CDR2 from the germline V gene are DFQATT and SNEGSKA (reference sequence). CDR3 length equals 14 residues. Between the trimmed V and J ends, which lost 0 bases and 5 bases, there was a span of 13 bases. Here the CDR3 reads CSARDGGTTYGYTF. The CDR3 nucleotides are TGCAGTGCTAGAGATGGCGGGACAACTTATGGCTACACCTTC.

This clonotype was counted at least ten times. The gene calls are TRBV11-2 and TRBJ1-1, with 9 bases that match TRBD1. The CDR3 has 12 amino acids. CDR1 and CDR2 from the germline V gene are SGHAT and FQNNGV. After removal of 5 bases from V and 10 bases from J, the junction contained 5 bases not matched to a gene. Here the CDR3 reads CASSAGTGRAFF. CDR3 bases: TGTGCCAGCAGCGCTGGGACAGGGCGAGCTTTCTTT. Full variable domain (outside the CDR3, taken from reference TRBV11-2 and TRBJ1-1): EAGVAQSPRYKIIEKRQSVAFWCNPISGHATLYWYQQILGQGPKLLIQFQNNGVVDDSQLPKDRFSAERLKGVDSTLKIQPAKLEDSAVYLCASSAGTGRAFFGQGTRLTVV.

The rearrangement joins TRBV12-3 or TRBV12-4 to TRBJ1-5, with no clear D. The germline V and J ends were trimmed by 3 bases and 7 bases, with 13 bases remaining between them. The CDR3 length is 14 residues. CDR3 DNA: TGTGCCAGCAGTTTTGGCGGGTCGCGGCAGCCCCAGCATTTT. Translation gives CASSFGGSRQPQHF.